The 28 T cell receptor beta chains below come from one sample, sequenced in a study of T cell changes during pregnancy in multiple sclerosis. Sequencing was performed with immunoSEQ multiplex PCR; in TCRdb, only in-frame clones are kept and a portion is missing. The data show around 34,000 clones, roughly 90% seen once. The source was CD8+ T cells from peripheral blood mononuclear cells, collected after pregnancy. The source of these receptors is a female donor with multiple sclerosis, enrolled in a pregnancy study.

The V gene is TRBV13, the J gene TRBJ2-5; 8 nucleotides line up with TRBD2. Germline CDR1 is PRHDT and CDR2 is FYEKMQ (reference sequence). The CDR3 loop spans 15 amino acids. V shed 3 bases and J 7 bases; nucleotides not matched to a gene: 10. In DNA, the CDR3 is TGTGCCAGCAGCTTTAGCGGGGACGGCCCGGGGACCCAGTACTTC. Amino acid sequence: CASSFSGDGPGTQYF.

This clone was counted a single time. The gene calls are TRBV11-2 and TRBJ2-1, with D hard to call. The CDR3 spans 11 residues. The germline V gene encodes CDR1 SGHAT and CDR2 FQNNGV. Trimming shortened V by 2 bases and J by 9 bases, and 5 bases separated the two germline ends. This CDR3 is CASSLSSEQFF. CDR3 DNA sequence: TGTGCCAGCAGCTTAAGCTCTGAGCAGTTCTTC.

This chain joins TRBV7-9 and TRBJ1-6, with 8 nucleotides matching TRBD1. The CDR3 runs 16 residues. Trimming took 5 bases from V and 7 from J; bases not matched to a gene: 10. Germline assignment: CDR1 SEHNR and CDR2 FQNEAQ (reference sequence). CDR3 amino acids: CASSLTGELGNSPLHF. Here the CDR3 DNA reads TGTGCCAGCAGCCTGACAGGGGAGCTTGGGAATTCACCCCTCCACTTT.

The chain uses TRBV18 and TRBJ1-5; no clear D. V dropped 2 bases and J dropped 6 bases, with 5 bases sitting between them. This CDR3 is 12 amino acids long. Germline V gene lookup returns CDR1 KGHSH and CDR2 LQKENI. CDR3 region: CASSPGPQPQHF. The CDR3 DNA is TGTGCCAGCTCACCAGGGCCTCAGCCCCAGCATTTT.

This CDR3 is CASSLSIASGETQYF. CDR3 bases: TGCGCCAGCAGCCTGTCCATCGCCTCGGGGGAGACCCAGTACTTC. The J gene is TRBJ2-5, the V gene TRBV4-3, with D possibly matching TRBD2 (5 bases). CDR1 is LGHNA and CDR2 is YSLEER in the germline V gene. The ends were cut back, 4 bases at V and 5 bases at J, with 17 bases in the middle. This CDR3 has 15 amino acids.

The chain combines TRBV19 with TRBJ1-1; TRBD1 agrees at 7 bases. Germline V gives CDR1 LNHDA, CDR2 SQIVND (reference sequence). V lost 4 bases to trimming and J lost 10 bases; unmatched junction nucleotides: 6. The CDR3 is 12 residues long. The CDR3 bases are TGTGCCAGTAGTAATACAGGGGATGGAGCTTTCTTT. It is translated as CASSNTGDGAFF.

The CDR3 DNA sequence: TGTGCCAGCAGCCAGGGACAGGGAGAGCAGTACTTC. Residues: CASSQGQGEQYF. This chain connects TRBV6-6 to TRBJ2-7; 9 nucleotides align to TRBD1. V trimming: 6 bases; J trimming: 7 bases; junction bases outside the gene matches: 4. Germline assignment: CDR1 MNHNY and CDR2 SVGAGI (reference sequence). The CDR3 length is 12 residues.

The CDR3: CASSVAPAHRNNSPLHF. The DNA for the CDR3 is TGTGCCAGCAGCGTCGCCCCGGCGCACAGAAATAATTCACCCCTCCACTTT. V and J are TRBV7-8 and TRBJ1-6; D ambiguous. Trimming cost V 5 bases and J 5 bases, with 19 bases left between them. The germline V gene encodes CDR1 SGHVS and CDR2 FQNEAQ. The CDR3 extends over 17 amino acids.

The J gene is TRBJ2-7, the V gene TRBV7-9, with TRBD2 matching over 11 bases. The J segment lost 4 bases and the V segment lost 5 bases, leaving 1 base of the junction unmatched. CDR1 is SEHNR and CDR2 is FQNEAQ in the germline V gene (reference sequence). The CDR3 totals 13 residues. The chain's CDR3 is CASSPSGGYEQYF. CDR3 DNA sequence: TGTGCCAGCAGCCCTAGCGGGGGGTACGAGCAGTACTTC.

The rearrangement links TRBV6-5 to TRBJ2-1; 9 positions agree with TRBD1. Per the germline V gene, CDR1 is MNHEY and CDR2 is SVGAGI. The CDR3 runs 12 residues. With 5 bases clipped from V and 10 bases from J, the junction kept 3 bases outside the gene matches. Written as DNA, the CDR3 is TGTGCCAGCAGTCGGGACAGGGCCGAGCAGTTCTTC. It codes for CASSRDRAEQFF.

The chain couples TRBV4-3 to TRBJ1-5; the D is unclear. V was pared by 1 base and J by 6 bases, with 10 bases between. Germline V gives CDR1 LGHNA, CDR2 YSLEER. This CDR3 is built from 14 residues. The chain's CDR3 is CASSQGAGSQPQHF. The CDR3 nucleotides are TGCGCCAGCAGCCAAGGGGCCGGGAGTCAGCCCCAGCATTTT.

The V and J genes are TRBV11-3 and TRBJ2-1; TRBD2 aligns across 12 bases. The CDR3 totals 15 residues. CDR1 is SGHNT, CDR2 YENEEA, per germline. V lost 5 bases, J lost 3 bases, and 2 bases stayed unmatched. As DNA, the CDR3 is TGTGCCAGCAGCCCTAGCGGGGGGGGCTACAATGAGCAGTTCTTC. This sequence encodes CASSPSGGGYNEQFF.

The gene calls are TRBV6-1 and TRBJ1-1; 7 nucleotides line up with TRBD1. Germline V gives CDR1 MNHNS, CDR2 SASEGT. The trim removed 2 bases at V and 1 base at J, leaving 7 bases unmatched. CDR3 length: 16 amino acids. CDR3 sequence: CASSEQGGVGNTEAFF. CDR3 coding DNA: TGTGCCAGCAGTGAACAGGGGGGAGTCGGGAACACTGAAGCTTTCTTT.

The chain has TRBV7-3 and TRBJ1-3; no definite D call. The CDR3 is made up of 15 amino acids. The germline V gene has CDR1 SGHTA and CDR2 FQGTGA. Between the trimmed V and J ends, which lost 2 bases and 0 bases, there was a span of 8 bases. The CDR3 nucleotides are TGTGCCAGCAGCTTAGGGCAGGACTCTGGAAACACCATATATTTT. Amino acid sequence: CASSLGQDSGNTIYF.

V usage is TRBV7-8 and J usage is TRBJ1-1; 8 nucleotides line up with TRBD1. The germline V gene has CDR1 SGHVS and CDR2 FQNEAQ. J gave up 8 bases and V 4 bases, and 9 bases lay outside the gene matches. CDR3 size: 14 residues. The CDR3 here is CASSSLITGGEAFF. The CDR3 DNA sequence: TGTGCCAGCAGCTCTCTTATAACAGGGGGAGAAGCTTTCTTT.

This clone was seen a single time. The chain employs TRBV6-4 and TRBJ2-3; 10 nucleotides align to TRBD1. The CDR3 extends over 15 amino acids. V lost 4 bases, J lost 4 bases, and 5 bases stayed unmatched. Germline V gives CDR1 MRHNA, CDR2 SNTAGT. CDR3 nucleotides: TGTGCCAGCAGTGTTAAGGGACAGGGGTCAGATACGCAGTATTTT. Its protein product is CASSVKGQGSDTQYF.

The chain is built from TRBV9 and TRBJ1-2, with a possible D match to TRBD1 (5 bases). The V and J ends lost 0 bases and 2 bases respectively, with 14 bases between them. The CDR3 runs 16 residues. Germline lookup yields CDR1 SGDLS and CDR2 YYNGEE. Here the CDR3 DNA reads TGTGCCAGCAGCGTAGAAGGGGCAGGTCTCAACTATGGCTACACCTTC. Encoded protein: CASSVEGAGLNYGYTF.

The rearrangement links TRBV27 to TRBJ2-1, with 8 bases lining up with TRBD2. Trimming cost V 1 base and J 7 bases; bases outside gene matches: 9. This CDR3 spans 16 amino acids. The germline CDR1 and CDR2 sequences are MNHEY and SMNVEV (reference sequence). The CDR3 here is CASSLYPGGPYNEQFF. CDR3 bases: TGTGCCAGCAGTTTATACCCGGGGGGGCCGTATAATGAGCAGTTCTTC.

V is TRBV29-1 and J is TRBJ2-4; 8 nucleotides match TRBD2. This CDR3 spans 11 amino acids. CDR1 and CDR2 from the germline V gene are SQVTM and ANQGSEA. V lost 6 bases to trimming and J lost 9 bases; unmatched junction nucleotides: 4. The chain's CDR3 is CSVRGGSIQYF. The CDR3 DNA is TGCAGCGTCCGCGGGGGGTCCATTCAGTACTTC.

The CDR3 DNA follows: TGTGCCAGCAGCTTAGGCGGGGCCACTGAAGCTTTCTTT. It yields the protein CASSLGGATEAFF. J is TRBJ1-1 and V is TRBV11-3, with D perhaps matching TRBD1 (5 bases). The CDR3 sequence is 13 residues long. CDR1 and CDR2 (germline): SGHNT, YENEEA. V gave up 1 base and J gave up 4 bases, with 7 bases separating them.

Written as DNA, the CDR3 is TGTGCCAGCAGCGTCGGACTCCTGCGTGGCCCAGGTCCGCAGTATTTT. Translating gives CASSVGLLRGPGPQYF. This chain joins TRBV7-8 and TRBJ2-3; TRBD2 might be the D (5 bases). The germline gives CDR1 SGHVS, CDR2 FQNEAQ. V shed 5 bases and J shed 10 bases, with 25 bases lying between them. The CDR3 spans 16 residues.

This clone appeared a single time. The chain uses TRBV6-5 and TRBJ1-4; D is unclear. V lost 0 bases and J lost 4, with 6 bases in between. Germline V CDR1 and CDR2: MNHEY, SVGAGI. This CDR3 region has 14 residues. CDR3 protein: CASSYSSFNEKLFF. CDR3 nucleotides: TGTGCCAGCAGTTACTCCTCTTTTAATGAAAAACTGTTTTTT.

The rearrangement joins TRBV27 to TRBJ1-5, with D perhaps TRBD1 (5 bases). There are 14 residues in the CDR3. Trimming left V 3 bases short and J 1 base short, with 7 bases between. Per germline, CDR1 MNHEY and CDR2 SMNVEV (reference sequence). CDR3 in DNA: TGTGCCAGCAGTTTCGGGGGGAGCAATCAGCCCCAGCATTTT. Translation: CASSFGGSNQPQHF.

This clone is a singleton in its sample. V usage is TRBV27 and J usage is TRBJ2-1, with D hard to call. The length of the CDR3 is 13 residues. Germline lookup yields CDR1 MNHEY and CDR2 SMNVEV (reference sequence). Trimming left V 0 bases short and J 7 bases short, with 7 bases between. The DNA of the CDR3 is TGTGCCAGCAGTTTATCGGCAGGAAATGAGCAGTTCTTC. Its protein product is CASSLSAGNEQFF.

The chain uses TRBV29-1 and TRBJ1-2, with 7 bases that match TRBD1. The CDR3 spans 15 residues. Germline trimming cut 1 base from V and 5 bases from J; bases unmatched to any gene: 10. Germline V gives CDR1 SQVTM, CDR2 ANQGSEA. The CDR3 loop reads CSVEGLTQGIYGYTF. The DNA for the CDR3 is TGCAGCGTTGAAGGCCTTACACAGGGGATATATGGCTACACCTTC.

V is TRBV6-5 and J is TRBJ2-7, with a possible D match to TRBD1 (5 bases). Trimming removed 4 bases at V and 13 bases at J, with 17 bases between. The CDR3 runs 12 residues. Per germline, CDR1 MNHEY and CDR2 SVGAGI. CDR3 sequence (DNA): TGTGCCAGCAGTTTTGACAGCCGGCCTATCTACTTC. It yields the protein CASSFDSRPIYF.

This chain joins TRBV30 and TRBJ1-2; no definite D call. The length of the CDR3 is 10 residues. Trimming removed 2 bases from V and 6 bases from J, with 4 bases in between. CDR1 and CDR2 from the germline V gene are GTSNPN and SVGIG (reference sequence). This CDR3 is CAWSRDGYTF. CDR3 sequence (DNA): TGTGCCTGGAGTCGGGATGGCTACACCTTC.

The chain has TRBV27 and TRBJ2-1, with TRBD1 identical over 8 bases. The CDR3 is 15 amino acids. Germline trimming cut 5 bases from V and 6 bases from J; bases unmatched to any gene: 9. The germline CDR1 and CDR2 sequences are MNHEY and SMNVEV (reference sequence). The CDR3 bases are TGTGCCAGCAGTGCGGACAGGGCATGGGGCAATGAGCAGTTCTTC. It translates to CASSADRAWGNEQFF.